The following is a T cell receptor (beta chain) sequence with its context. The clone's antigen remains unknown. No base quality values were provided; no much bigger clone lies one nucleotide off. The receptor library was made with the immunoSEQ multiplex PCR assay. A mixture of 60 forward primers for TCR Vbeta segments and 13 reverse primers for TCR Jbeta segments was used in the multiplex PCR. Amplification of the CDR3 region of rearranged TCR beta genes was performed with a multiplex PCR assay on genomic DNA. Amplified TCR beta libraries were sequenced as 87-base-pair reads on the Illumina HiSeq System. As for the authors' bioinformatics: A later analysis tallied around 87 million unique TCR beta chains across the 600 to 700 repertoires, and 10 million to 11 million of those chains were shared by two or more donors. Raw reads were error-corrected and collapsed into unique sequences by a nearest-neighbor algorithm in which closely related sequences were merged to remove PCR and sequencing errors. Alignment of CDR3 sequences to IMGT reference sequences was used to assign V, D and J gene segments. For a sequence to be retained, a match of at least six nucleotides to both a V gene segment and a J gene segment was required. A rearrangement counted as productive if the CDR3 had no stop codons and remained in frame with V and J, and every other rearrangement counted as non-productive. Following IMGT convention, CDR3 was defined as the stretch from the second conserved V-encoded cysteine to the conserved J-encoded phenylalanine. Sequences without an unambiguous match to a single V gene segment were excluded from the earlier analysis of several hundred of the donors. In an earlier analysis of approximately 560 of the donors, a V segment was called functional when productive rearrangements were above 56.7%, and segregating when the standard deviation between donors exceeded 5%. A statistical classification framework was built to diagnose cytomegalovirus status from the catalog of TCR beta chain sequences. In a later analysis, V and J genes were assigned by comparing TCR nucleotide sequences against IMGT/GENE-DB human TR gene sequences. Using the TCRdist pipeline, a later analysis assigned CDR3 sequences along with most-parsimonious VDJ recombination scenarios. In a later analysis, every TCR beta chain was defined by the combination of its CDR3 amino acid sequence and its V-gene family, and reads without a unique V-gene family were dropped. As a way to deal with suspected cross-contamination and a sequencing artifact, a later analysis dropped 450 to 600 nucleotide sequences that were highly shared and had low generation probability. In a later analysis, a clonal expansion index for each public chain was calculated from normalized within-repertoire ranks of inferred template counts. In a later analysis, generation probabilities were computed using a VDJ recombination model fitted to out-of-frame rearrangements, and the results were checked against IGoR. A later analysis scored TCR-TCR, TCR-HLA and TCR-CMV co-occurrence with hypergeometric tests, applying a repertoire-size bias correction to TCR pairs. To estimate false discovery rates, a later analysis permuted the HLA or CMV assignments 20 times. A later analysis grouped co-occurring TCRs with DBSCAN, adding TCRdist sequence similarity when clustering within HLA-allele-positive subsets. Repertoires with fewer than 30,000 or more than 120,000 public chains, plus five repertoires with anomalous nucleotide sharing, were excluded from co-occurrence clustering. TCRdb mirrors the immuneACCESS table, restricted to in-frame sequences. Some clones are absent from its copies; in checked studies, under half trace to an unresolved V gene, and the reason for the others is unknown. From that table come the V and J calls and clone size; the DNA was used to work out D and trimming. In this sample the table shows some 140,000 clones, approximately 8.9% of which occur a single time. The ten largest make up roughly 6.4% of the sample.

The sample comes from a study of cytomegalovirus exposure and HLA in healthy donors (dated by TCRdb to between 2016 and 2019). Describing the broader study: An earlier analysis of some 500 of the donors reported roughly 270 Gb of sequence data and roughly 100 million unique TCR beta sequences from 150 million to 200 million T cells. The study was designed to test whether signatures of past pathogen exposure could be identified by cataloging public T cell receptors. Roughly five DR-DQ haplotypes were handled as single units for association and clustering because linkage in the cohort was strong. Among the roughly 400 genotyped donors, more than 70% belonged to the genetic ancestry cluster associated with self-reported Caucasian donors. Donor age, sex, ethnicity and CMV serostatus were compiled together with the repertoire data. To predict cytomegalovirus infection status, the study combined high-throughput TCR immunosequencing, statistical association of individual TCRs with disease status, and machine learning. Class I and class II HLA loci were covered by the typing at four-digit resolution. Genome-wide SNP genotypes for about 55% of the 666 donors were used in a later genetic analysis, which treated that subset as a discovery cohort. Approximately 310 gigabases of sequencing data and around 87 million unique TCR sequences were included in an early release covering 550 to 650 HLA-typed donors. Besides the first cohort of under 700 subjects, a separate validation cohort made up of 120 different subjects was used. In an earlier analysis of roughly 600 of the donors, high-throughput TCR beta sequencing was used to judge whether each TCR beta V gene segment behaved as functional or pseudogenic. Using immunosequencing, the study profiled T cell repertoires from about 650 subjects and related those repertoires to cytomegalovirus serostatus. Every repertoire in the discovery cohort had been generated on one and the same sequencing platform. Across some 400 genotyped donors of the cohort, an average of approximately 240,000 unique TCR beta nucleotide sequences per donor were sequenced, and around 19% of those sequences were non-productive. In a later analysis, previously published TCR beta repertoires from 666 donors were re-analyzed and high-resolution HLA genotyping was added so that TCR occurrence patterns could be studied. The later analysis used no new phenotypic data to find candidate immune exposures, relying instead on TCR beta sequences and their occurrence across donors. The number of typed donors differed by locus: about 620-640 for A, B, C, DRB1 and DQB1; roughly 510 for DQA1; about 600 for DPA1; and around 470 for DPB1.

The cohort consisted of 666 healthy bone marrow donors. At the time of sampling, every cohort member was nominally healthy, though immune exposures that went unrecorded were likely present. The donor was CMV seropositive and was included in the group of 250 to 350 seropositive cohort members. A peripheral blood sample was provided by each donor, and peripheral blood mononuclear cells were used for TCR beta sequencing. The Qiagen DNeasy Blood Extraction Kit was used to extract genomic DNA from the blood cell samples. What the work shows at the level of the full study, not this receptor alone: In both the original and validation cohorts, the classifier was reported to diagnose cytomegalovirus status with high specificity and sensitivity. In a later genetic analysis, a missense DCLRE1C variant was associated with V-gene and J-gene trimming of TCR beta chains, and the association was replicated in an independent cohort. According to a later analysis, parvovirus B19, influenza, CMV and Epstein-Barr virus appeared linked to several top co-occurrence clusters. A few of the identified cytomegalovirus-associated TCR beta chains were confirmed in vitro to be specific for cytomegalovirus antigens. Most TCR sequences were observed very rarely across donors, whereas some public TCRs were present in many individuals. Most CMV-associated TCR beta chains appeared to be HLA-restricted in a later analysis, and the HLA associations seemed to be driven largely by CMV exposure. In an earlier analysis of some 550 of the donors, most TCR beta V segments were observed in productive rearrangements about 87% or about 30% of the time, broadly matching IMGT annotations. A further reported finding was that TCR beta sequences accurately predicted the HLA-A and HLA-B alleles for most subjects in the first cohort. In a later analysis, the rate of TCR association differed among HLA loci, with DRB1 alleles having the most associated TCRs and HLA-C alleles having the fewest. In the study, 150 to 200 TCR beta chains were listed as associated with cytomegalovirus. Presence/absence analyses assumed roughly uniform sequencing depth across donors, an assumption that may not hold. Some IMGT-functional V segments, including TRBV6-2 and TRBV6-3, could not be told apart with the 87-base-pair reads, so those segments were excluded. Specific HLA alleles were associated with more than 15,000 TCR beta sequences at a false discovery rate of 0.05 in a later analysis. Immune exposure information for the cohort was limited to CMV serostatus. The earlier analysis of a few hundred of the donors excluded roughly 16 rarely observed V segments, including chromosome 9 orphons, because counts were too low. In a later genetic analysis, fewer N-insertions in productive TCRs were reported among donors in an Asian-associated ancestry cluster than the roughly 700-donor mean. HLA typing was unavailable for some donors at each locus, so association tests used only the typed subset. The authors suggested that the approach could potentially be extended to other disease states and immunological phenotypes. In a later analysis, HLA-associated TCR beta chains showed more clonal expansion and lower generation probabilities than non-associated chains that were equally common. Linkage disequilibrium might explain the correlated functional status among segregating V segments, but an unknown experimental factor could not be ruled out. This cohort had only TCR beta chains sequenced, and the lack of alpha or paired-chain data limited which features could be detected. Assigning TCR associations to individual alleles was difficult when HLA alleles, especially DR and DQ, strongly co-occurred. The sequencing pipeline was judged likely to have produced a cluster of highly shared sequence variants as a technical artifact.

From the germline V gene (reference sequence), CDR1 is SGHNT and CDR2 is YYREEE. The germline V and J ends show losses of 2 bases and 1 base respectively, and no gene match explains 6 bases of the junction. Including the terminal cysteine and phenylalanine, the CDR3 comprises 16 residues. Only CDR3 DNA is held: 48 bases, read in frame from base 1. The sequenced material came from PBMCs. The receptor's source is a woman aged 40 to 50 in good health and CMV-seropositive. The V and J segments used are TRBV5-4 and TRBJ1-2; the central 9 bases match TRBD1. In nucleotide form, the sequence is TGTGCCAGCAGCTTAAGATGGGACAGGGTTAACTATGGCTACACCTTC. This sequence encodes CASSLRWDRVNYGYTF.